One and the same sample provided the 7 T cell receptor beta chains below, sequenced in a study of blood T cell repertoires in COVID-19. Sequenced by immunoSEQ multiplex PCR; TCRdb stores in-frame clones only, minus some. The sample has 200,000 to 250,000 clones; almost 85% are singletons. Material for sequencing was peripheral blood. The receptors here all came from a woman in her forties with acute or convalescent COVID-19.

The gene calls are TRBV3-1 (or the pseudogene TRBV3-2) and TRBJ1-1; D remains unclear. V gave up 1 base and J gave up 1 base, with 7 bases separating them. Per the germline V gene, CDR1 is LGHDT and CDR2 is YNNKEL (reference sequence). CDR3 size: 14 residues. The DNA for the CDR3 is TGTGCCAGCAGCCAAGGTTCGGGGAACACTGAAGCTTTCTTT. It yields the protein CASSQGSGNTEAFF.

This chain uses TRBV5-4 with TRBJ2-7, with D possibly being TRBD1 (6 bases). The CDR3 contains 15 residues. V was clipped by 1 base and J by 6 bases, with 17 bases between them. CDR1 SGHNT and CDR2 YYREEE come from the germline V gene (reference sequence). The CDR3 DNA is TGTGCCAGCAGCTTGACGGGCACAGGGTTTGGCGAGCAGTACTTC. Protein product: CASSLTGTGFGEQYF.

The chain uses TRBV27 and TRBJ1-1, with 7 bases that match TRBD1. The ends lost 4 bases at V and 0 bases at J; junction bases unmatched: 11. Germline CDR1 is MNHEY and CDR2 is SMNVEV (reference sequence). The CDR3 spans 17 residues. CDR3 nucleotides: TGTGCCAGCAGTTCCGGTAGGTCTGGGACAGTGAACACTGAAGCTTTCTTT. This sequence encodes CASSSGRSGTVNTEAFF.

V and J are TRBV27 and TRBJ2-3, with 9 nucleotides matching TRBD2. The ends lost 7 bases at V and 3 bases at J; junction bases unmatched: 14. CDR3 length: 17 residues. The germline V gene encodes CDR1 MNHEY and CDR2 SMNVEV (reference sequence). The CDR3 here is CASILRRGGLRTDTQYF. The CDR3 nucleotides are TGTGCCAGCATCCTTAGGCGGGGGGGCCTGAGGACAGATACGCAGTATTTT.

The count of this clone is one. The chain joins TRBV15 to TRBJ2-3, with D possibly TRBD1 on 5 matching bases. V was cut by 0 bases and J by 4 bases, with 11 bases left in between. The CDR3 spans 15 residues. In germline, CDR1 is LNHNV, CDR2 YYDKDF (reference sequence). CDR3 DNA: TGTGCCACCAGCAGAGATATTGGGGCGGCAGATACGCAGTATTTT. This gives the protein CATSRDIGAADTQYF.

A few counts support this clone. The rearrangement links TRBV18 to TRBJ2-2; D is unclear. This CDR3 region has 12 residues. CDR1 and CDR2 (germline): KGHSH, LQKENI. The ends were cut back, 3 bases at V and 4 bases at J, with 3 bases in the middle. The CDR3 DNA reads as TGTGCCAGCTCACCGCGCACCGGGGAGCTGTTTTTT. This gives the protein CASSPRTGELFF.

The chain carries TRBV6-6 and TRBJ2-7; 7 bases fit TRBD1. Trimming cost V 5 bases and J 0 bases; bases outside gene matches: 13. The CDR3 consists of 17 residues. The germline CDR1 and CDR2 sequences are MNHNY and SVGAGI (reference sequence). The CDR3 region has the DNA TGTGCCAGCAGTCAGACAGGGAACGCGGTGGGCTCCTACGAGCAGTACTTC. Protein: CASSQTGNAVGSYEQYF.